This is a list of T cell receptor beta chains from one sample in a study of Ad26.COV2.S vaccination and SARS-CoV-2 variants. Generated by immunoSEQ multiplex PCR, the TCRdb table keeps only in-frame clones and is missing some. The data hold 300,000 to 450,000 clones, with roughly 94% observed a single time. This sample comprised peripheral blood, obtained after recovery from COVID-19. All receptors derive from a human donor who had recovered from COVID-19. The CDR3 runs from the conserved cysteine through the conserved F or W. The D gene is left open where the match is weak. Some rows mark clone size as missing; the rest say once, few, many or name a class of expanded clone.

TRBJ1-2 | NA | TRBV5-1 | NA | TGCGCCAGCAGCGGGGGCGCCGGATCTAACTATGGCTACACCTTC | CASSGGAGSNYGYTF
TRBJ1-3 | NA | TRBV9 | NA | TGTGCCAGCAGCGTAGCTACGACAGTAACCCCAGGAAACACCATATATTTT | CASSVATTVTPGNTIYF
TRBJ2-1 | NA | TRBV9 | TRBD1 | TGTGCCAGCAGCGAGGGGGCTGCCTACAATGAGCAGTTCTTC | CASSEGAAYNEQFF
TRBJ1-5 | NA | TRBV7-2 | TRBD1 | TGTGCCAGCAGCCGGGACAGGGGAGGGAATCAGCCCCAGCATTTT | CASSRDRGGNQPQHF
TRBJ1-1 | NA | TRBV18 | TRBD1 | TGTGCCAGCTCACCCGGGACAGGGATCGGGACTGAAGCTTTCTTT | CASSPGTGIGTEAFF
TRBJ2-1 | NA | TRBV9 | NA | TGTGCCAGCAGCGTAGGAGGGCGGGGCAATGAGCAGTTCTTC | CASSVGGRGNEQFF
TRBJ1-3 | NA | TRBV18 | NA | TGTGCCAGCTCACCACCCGCAGGGGACGGAAACACCATATATTTT | CASSPPAGDGNTIYF
TRBJ1-1 | NA | TRBV7-8 | TRBD1 | TGTGCCAGCAGCGGCCTGGGACAGAAGAACACTGAAGCTTTCTTT | CASSGLGQKNTEAFF
TRBJ2-3 | NA | TRBV24-1 | NA | TGTGCCACCAGTGAGACCGGGGCCCACTCGGATACGCAGTATTTT | CATSETGAHSDTQYF
TRBJ2-1 | NA | TRBV27 | TRBD2 | TGTGCCATCGTCACTGGGGGGGGTGAGCAGTTCTTC | CAIVTGGGEQFF
TRBJ2-1 | once | TRBV11-2 | TRBD2 | TGTGCCAGCAGCTTAGAACGGGGAGCGGGGAGTCGATACAATGAGCAGTTCTTC | CASSLERGAGSRYNEQFF
TRBJ2-5 | NA | TRBV12-5 | TRBD1 | TGTGCTAGTGGTACGGGACAGTTCCGGGGGACCCAGTACTTC | CASGTGQFRGTQYF
TRBJ2-1 | NA | TRBV10-3 | TRBD1 | TGTGCCATCAGTGGGGGACAGGCTCTCTCCTACAATGAGCAGTTCTTC | CAISGGQALSYNEQFF
TRBJ1-5 | NA | TRBV2 | NA | TGTGCCAGCAGTGGCAGCAATCAGCCCCAGCATTTT | CASSGSNQPQHF
TRBJ1-1 | NA | TRBV25-1 | TRBD1 | TGTGCCAGCAGTGGCCGACAGGGTCCTAACACTGAAGCTTTCTTT | CASSGRQGPNTEAFF
TRBJ1-1 | NA | TRBV7-8 | NA | TGTGCCAGCAGCTTAACCCCCGGGACTGTGAACACTGAAGCTTTCTTT | CASSLTPGTVNTEAFF
TRBJ2-3 | NA | TRBV5-1 | NA | TGCGCCAGCAGCTTGGTGGTTGACACAGATACGCAGTATTTT | CASSLVVDTDTQYF
TRBJ2-5 | NA | TRBV5-1 | NA | TGCGCCAGCAGCTTCTCCGGGCAGGGAAAGACCCAGTACTTC | CASSFSGQGKTQYF
TRBJ2-7 | once | TRBV5-6 | TRBD1 | TGTGCCAGCAGCTTCCGGACAGGGGCCGAGCAGTACTTC | CASSFRTGAEQYF
TRBJ2-2 | once | TRBV11-2 | TRBD2 | TGTGCCAGCAGGGAACTAGCGGAAACCGGGGAGCTGTTTTTT | CASRELAETGELFF
TRBJ2-1 | NA | TRBV6-4 | TRBD2 | TGTGCCAGCAGCGTAGCGGGGGGCGGTCCTAATGAGCAGTTCTTC | CASSVAGGGPNEQFF
TRBJ1-1 | few | TRBV5-4 | TRBD1 | TGTGCCAGCAGCGGGACAGGGGGCACTGAAGCTTTCTTT | CASSGTGGTEAFF
TRBJ1-6 | NA | TRBV15 | NA | TGTGCCACCAGCAGGGGGGGGATCCAAAATTCACCCCTCCACTTT | CATSRGGIQNSPLHF
TRBJ1-1 | NA | TRBV6-5 | NA | TGTGCCAGCAAACGACAGGAGAACACTGAAGCTTTCTTT | CASKRQENTEAFF
TRBJ2-3 | NA | TRBV7-9 | TRBD2 | TGTGCCAGCAGCCCTAGCGGGGGGGCCAATACGCAGTATTTT | CASSPSGGANTQYF
TRBJ1-1 | NA | TRBV5-6 | NA | TGTGCCAGCAGCTTGAGGGGGGCTGAAGCTTTCTTT | CASSLRGAEAFF
TRBJ1-6 | NA | TRBV27 | NA | TGTGCCAGCAGTTCGGGTGGGTCCTATAATTCACCCCTCCACTTT | CASSSGGSYNSPLHF
TRBJ1-5 | NA | TRBV19 | TRBD1 | TGTGCCAGCGAGGACAGGGGAGGTCAGCCCCAGCATTTT | CASEDRGGQPQHF
TRBJ1-1 | NA | TRBV5-3 | NA | TGTGCCAGAAGCCTAGAAGCTTTCTTT | CARSLEAFF
TRBJ1-2 | NA | TRBV12-3/TRBV12-4 | TRBD1 | TGTGCCAGCAGCCATGACAGGGACCATGGCTACACCTTC | CASSHDRDHGYTF
TRBJ1-4 | NA | TRBV15 | NA | TGTGCCACCAGCGGAGGGGGGCTTAATGAAAAACTGTTTTTT | CATSGGGLNEKLFF
TRBJ2-1 | NA | TRBV5-6 | NA | TGTGCCAGCAGGGGACCTTCAGGGCCCTACAATGAGCAGTTCTTC | CASRGPSGPYNEQFF
TRBJ1-1 | NA | TRBV12-5 | TRBD1 | TGTGCTAGTGGTTTGGTAGGGGGCACAGGGTCGTCCACTGAAGCTTTCTTT | CASGLVGGTGSSTEAFF
TRBJ1-1 | NA | TRBV7-2 | NA | TGTGCCAGCAGCTTACCGCAGATGAACACTGAAGCTTTCTTT | CASSLPQMNTEAFF
TRBJ1-1 | NA | TRBV5-4 | NA | TGTGCCAGCAGCCCAAGGAACACTGGAACTGAAGCTTTCTTT | CASSPRNTGTEAFF
TRBJ2-3 | NA | TRBV12-3/TRBV12-4 | NA | TGTGCCAGCAGTACCAGGATCACAGATACGCAGTATTTT | CASSTRITDTQYF
TRBJ2-1 | NA | TRBV7-8 | TRBD2 | TGTGCCAGCAGCTTGGAGCTAGCGGGGCTTTACAATGAGCAGTTCTTC | CASSLELAGLYNEQFF
TRBJ1-2 | NA | TRBV7-2 | TRBD1 | TGTGCCAGCAGCCCCCAGTGGGCAGGGGGCGGTGATGGCTACACCTTC | CASSPQWAGGGDGYTF
TRBJ1-2 | NA | TRBV2 | NA | TGTGCCCAGCATTTCCGGGCCACCTATGGCTACACCTTC | CAQHFRATYGYTF
TRBJ1-1 | NA | TRBV11-2 | TRBD1 | TGTGCCAGCAGCTTATCGGGAGGGGGCCGTACTGAAGCTTTCTTT | CASSLSGGGRTEAFF
TRBJ1-1 | NA | TRBV11-2 | NA | TGTGCCAGCAGCTTTCGGAGGGATTATAAGACTTTCTTT | CASSFRRDYKTFF
TRBJ2-4 | NA | TRBV5-1 | TRBD2 | TGCGCCAGCAGCTCCGTCCAGCTAGCGGGGGCAGCCAAAAACATTCAGTACTTC | CASSSVQLAGAAKNIQYF
TRBJ2-3 | NA | TRBV5-4 | NA | TGTGCCAGCAGCGCCGATTGGGACATTATTACAGATACGCAGTATTTT | CASSADWDIITDTQYF
TRBJ1-1 | once | TRBV6-4 | NA | TGTGCCAGCACCCTAACTGCGTTGAGCGCTGAAGCTTTCTTT | CASTLTALSAEAFF